These 10 T cell receptor beta chains were all obtained from the same sample, sequenced in a study of beta chain features in type 1 diabetes. cDNA synthesis used the whole RNA isolate, giving expressed TCRB sequences. Sequencing was performed with immunoSEQ multiplex PCR; in TCRdb, only in-frame clones are kept and a portion is missing. The repertoire consists of 250,000 to 400,000 clones, with 11% to 15% occurring once and the leading ten covering 6.7%. The sequenced material came from central memory CD4+ T cells from blood. Source of these receptors: a man between 25 and 39 years old in good health.

This rearrangement joins TRBV7-2 to TRBJ1-1; 10 bases align to TRBD1. CDR1 and CDR2 from the germline V gene are SGHTA and FQGNSA. Trimming cost V 5 bases and J 4 bases; bases outside gene matches: 7. The CDR3 length is 15 residues. The CDR3 DNA is TGTGCCAGCAGCCCAGTGACAGGGGGCAGCACTGAAGCTTTCTTT. This encodes CASSPVTGGSTEAFF.

This clone was seen more than once but under ten times. The chain employs TRBV4-1 and TRBJ2-5; 9 bases are shared with TRBD2. The CDR3 sequence is 15 residues long. V shed 4 bases and J 0 bases; nucleotides not matched to a gene: 3. Germline loops: CDR1 MGHRA, CDR2 YSYEKL. CDR3 loop: CASSRAGGYQETQYF. In DNA, the CDR3 is TGCGCCAGCAGCCGGGCGGGGGGGTACCAAGAGACCCAGTACTTC.

The chain joins TRBV2 to TRBJ1-2; no definite D call. This CDR3 comprises 13 residues. Germline values: CDR1 SNHLY, CDR2 FYNNEI. With 4 bases removed from V and 4 bases from J, the gap between germline ends came to 10 bases. CDR3 nucleotides: TGTGCCAGCAGTGTAATGGTTGCCTATGGCTACACCTTC. It yields the protein CASSVMVAYGYTF.

This clone was counted at least ten times. The chain carries TRBV2 and TRBJ2-1; 10 positions match TRBD2. This CDR3 is 16 amino acids long. Trimming removed 6 bases from V and 4 bases from J; junction bases left unmatched: 9. Germline V lookup: CDR1 SNHLY, CDR2 FYNNEI. Here the CDR3 reads CASSAYSGGPYNEQFF. CDR3 DNA sequence: TGTGCCAGCAGCGCTTATAGCGGGGGGCCTTACAATGAGCAGTTCTTC.

V and J are TRBV4-3 and TRBJ2-5; 10 bases line up with TRBD1. The CDR3 covers 18 residues. V lost 0 bases to trimming and J lost 0 bases; unmatched junction nucleotides: 7. CDR1 is LGHNA and CDR2 is YSLEER in the germline V gene. CDR3 bases: TGCGCCAGCAGCCAAGAGACAGGGGGCAGCGGGTACCAAGAGACCCAGTACTTC. The encoded protein is CASSQETGGSGYQETQYF.

This clone has more than one count but fewer than ten. V is TRBV19 and J is TRBJ2-1, with unresolved D. From germline, CDR1 is LNHDA and CDR2 SQIVND (reference sequence). V was clipped by 6 bases and J by 5 bases, with 11 bases between them. This CDR3 is 13 amino acids long. The CDR3 DNA reads as TGTGCCAGTAGAAACCGGGTCCACAATGAGCAGTTCTTC. Amino acids: CASRNRVHNEQFF.

The chain couples TRBV14 to TRBJ2-3, with a possible D match to TRBD1 (6 bases). Trimming removed 8 bases from V and 4 bases from J, with 22 bases in between. The V gene's germline CDR1 is SGHDN and CDR2 FVKESK. The CDR3 has 16 amino acids. The CDR3 DNA sequence: TGTGCCAGCTCGACGAGAACAAACAGGGTGTCAGATACGCAGTATTTT. Protein sequence: CASSTRTNRVSDTQYF.

This clone was seen only a few times. This chain joins TRBV2 and TRBJ2-1, with unresolved D. CDR3 length: 11 amino acids. Germline V gene lookup returns CDR1 SNHLY and CDR2 FYNNEI. Trimming stripped 2 bases from V and 12 bases from J, with 8 bases between. CDR3 nucleotide sequence: TGTGCCAGCAGTGAAAACCTCCTGCAGTTCTTC. Translating it yields CASSENLLQFF.

This clone has more than one count but fewer than ten. The chain has TRBV5-4 and TRBJ2-7; TRBD1 matches at 10 bases. Trimming cost V 2 bases and J 6 bases; bases outside gene matches: 2. Germline V gene data show CDR1 as SGHNT and CDR2 as YYREEE (reference sequence). CDR3 size: 13 residues. DNA of the CDR3: TGTGCCAGCAGCTTCCGGACAGGGGGCGAGCAGTACTTC. It encodes CASSFRTGGEQYF. Looking up the rest from reference TRBV5-4 and TRBJ2-7 gives the full variable domain: ETGVTQSPTHLIKTRGQQVTLRCSSQSGHNTVSWYQQALGQGPQFIFQYYREEENGRGNFPPRFSGLQFPNYSSELNVNALELDDSALYLCASSFRTGGEQYFGPGTRLTVT.

V is TRBV4-3 and J is TRBJ2-3; TRBD1 matches at 12 bases. CDR1 LGHNA and CDR2 YSLEER come from the germline V gene. V was clipped by 0 bases and J by 2 bases; unmatched bases: 12. This CDR3 is 20 amino acids long. CDR3 nucleotides: TGCGCCAGCAGCCAAGAAATCGGGACAGGGGGCGGTCTCTTCACAGATACGCAGTATTTT. It codes for CASSQEIGTGGGLFTDTQYF.